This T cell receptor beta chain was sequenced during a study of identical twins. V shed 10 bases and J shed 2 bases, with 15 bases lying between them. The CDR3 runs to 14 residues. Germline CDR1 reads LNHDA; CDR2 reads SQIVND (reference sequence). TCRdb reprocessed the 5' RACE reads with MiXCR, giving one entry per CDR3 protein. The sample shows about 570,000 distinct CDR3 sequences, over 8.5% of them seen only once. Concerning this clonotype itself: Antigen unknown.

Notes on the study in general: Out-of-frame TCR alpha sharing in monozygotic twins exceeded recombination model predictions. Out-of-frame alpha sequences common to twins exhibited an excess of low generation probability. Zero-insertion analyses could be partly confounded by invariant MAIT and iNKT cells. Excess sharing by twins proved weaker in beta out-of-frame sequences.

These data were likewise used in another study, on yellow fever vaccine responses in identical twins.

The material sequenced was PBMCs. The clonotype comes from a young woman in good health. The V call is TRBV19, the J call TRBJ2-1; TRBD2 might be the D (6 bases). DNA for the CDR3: TGTGCCACCGAGGTCGGGGGAACCTACAATGAGCAGTTCTTC. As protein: CATEVGGTYNEQFF.